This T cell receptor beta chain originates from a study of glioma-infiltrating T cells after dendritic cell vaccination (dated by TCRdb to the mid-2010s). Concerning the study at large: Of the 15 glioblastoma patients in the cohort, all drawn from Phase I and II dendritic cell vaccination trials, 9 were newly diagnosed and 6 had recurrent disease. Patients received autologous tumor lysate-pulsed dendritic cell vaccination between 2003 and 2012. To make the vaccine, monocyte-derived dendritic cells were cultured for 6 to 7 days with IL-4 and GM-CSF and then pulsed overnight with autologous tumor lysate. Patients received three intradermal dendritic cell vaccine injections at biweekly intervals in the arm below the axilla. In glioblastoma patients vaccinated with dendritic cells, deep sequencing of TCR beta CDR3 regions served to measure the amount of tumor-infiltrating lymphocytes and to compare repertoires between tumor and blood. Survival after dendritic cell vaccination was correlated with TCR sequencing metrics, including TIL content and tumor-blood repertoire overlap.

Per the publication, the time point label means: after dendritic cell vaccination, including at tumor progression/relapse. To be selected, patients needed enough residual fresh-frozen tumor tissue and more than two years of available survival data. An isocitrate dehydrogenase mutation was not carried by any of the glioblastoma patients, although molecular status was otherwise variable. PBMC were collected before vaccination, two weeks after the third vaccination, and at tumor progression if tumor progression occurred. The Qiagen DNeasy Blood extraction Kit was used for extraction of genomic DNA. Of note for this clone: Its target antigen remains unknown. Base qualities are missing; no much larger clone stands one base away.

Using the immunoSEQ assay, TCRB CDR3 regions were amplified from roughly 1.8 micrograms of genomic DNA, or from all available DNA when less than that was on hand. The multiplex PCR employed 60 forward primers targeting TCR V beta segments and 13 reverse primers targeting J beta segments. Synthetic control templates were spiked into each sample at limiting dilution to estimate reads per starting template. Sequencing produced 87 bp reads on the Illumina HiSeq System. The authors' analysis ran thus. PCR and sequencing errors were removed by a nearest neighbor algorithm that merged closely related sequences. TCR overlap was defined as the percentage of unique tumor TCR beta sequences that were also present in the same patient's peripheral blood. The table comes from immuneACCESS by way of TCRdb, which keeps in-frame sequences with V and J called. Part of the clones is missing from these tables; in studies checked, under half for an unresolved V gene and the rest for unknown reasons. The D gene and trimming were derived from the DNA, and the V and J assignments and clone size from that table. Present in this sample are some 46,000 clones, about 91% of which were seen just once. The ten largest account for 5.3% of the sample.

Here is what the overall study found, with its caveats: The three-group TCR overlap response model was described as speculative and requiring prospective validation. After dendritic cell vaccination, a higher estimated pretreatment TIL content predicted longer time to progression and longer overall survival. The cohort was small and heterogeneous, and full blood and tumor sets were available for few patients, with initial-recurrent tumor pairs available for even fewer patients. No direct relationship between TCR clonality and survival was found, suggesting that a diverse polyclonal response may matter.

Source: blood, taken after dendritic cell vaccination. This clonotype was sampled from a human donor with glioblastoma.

The CDR3 protein: CAISRLMSGRAGYEQYF. The DNA sequence is given as TGTGCCATCAGTCGCCTGATGAGCGGGAGGGCCGGGTACGAGCAGTACTTC. The chain is made from TRBV10-3 and TRBJ2-7; 10 central bases correspond to TRBD2. The germline V gene provides CDR1 ENHRY and CDR2 SYGVKD. The CDR3 goes from the cysteine to the phenylalanine over 17 residues. CDR3 DNA is the only sequence kept; it has 51 bases, read in frame from the first base. At the junction V is shortened by 5 bases and J by 4 bases; bases outside the gene matches: 14.